Presented here are 28 T cell receptor beta chains from one specimen sequenced in a study of blood T cells in healthy people across ages (dated by TCRdb to the mid-2010s). Library preparation employed 5' RACE. The instrument was an Illumina HiSeq 2500. The second PCR ran for about 6 to 11 cycles and used a J-beta primer mix along with a sample-barcoded 5' primer. Through fastp at Q25 and MiXCR, TCRdb rebuilt clones from the public reads, retaining in-frame beta chains. Each entry is one CDR3 protein sequence, shown with its most common DNA and genes. Within this sample are 700,000 or so distinct CDR3 sequences, with roughly 41% of them counted one time only. The ten largest clones add up to around 32% of the sample. The sequencing input was blood. These receptors originate from a man older than 75 in good health.

This clonotype was recorded many times. The rearrangement links TRBV6-2 or TRBV6-3 to TRBJ2-1, with unresolved D. Trimming took off 6 bases at V and 6 bases at J, with 15 bases between the two ends. The CDR3 runs to 14 residues. Germline-derived CDR1 and CDR2 are MNHEY and SVGEGT. The CDR3 coding sequence is TGTGCCAGCAGCCTACGCCTTTTCGGCAATGAGCAGTTCTTC. This encodes CASSLRLFGNEQFF.

This rearrangement joins TRBV28 to TRBJ2-5; no reliable D call. This CDR3 spans 14 amino acids. V gave up 4 bases and J gave up 2 bases, with 11 bases separating them. CDR1 is MDHEN and CDR2 is SYDVKM in the germline V gene. The CDR3 nucleotides are TGTGCCAGCAGTTCCTGGCAGTTTCAAGAGACCCAGTACTTC. Its translation: CASSSWQFQETQYF.

This chain joins TRBV6-5 and TRBJ1-1; D is perhaps TRBD1 (5 bases). Germline V gene sequence: CDR1 MNHEY, CDR2 SVGAGI. V gave up 10 bases and J gave up 0 bases, with 15 bases separating them. The CDR3 is 14 amino acids. CDR3 sequence: CATWSHRLNTEAFF. The CDR3 DNA follows: TGTGCCACCTGGTCTCACAGGCTGAACACTGAAGCTTTCTTT.

The table lists this clonotype with many counts. The chain employs TRBV28 and TRBJ2-5; D might be TRBD2 (5 bases). CDR3 length equals 12 residues. Trimming shortened V by 8 bases and J by 9 bases, and 16 bases separated the two germline ends. Germline CDR1 and CDR2: MDHEN and SYDVKM. The CDR3, as DNA: TGTGCCAGCCTTTCGGGCCCGGAGGCCCAGTACTTC. It specifies CASLSGPEAQYF.

The gene calls are TRBV2 and TRBJ2-3; 8 bases are shared with TRBD1. Germline V lookup: CDR1 SNHLY, CDR2 FYNNEI. J gave up 2 bases and V 10 bases, and 8 bases lay outside the gene matches. This CDR3 region has 14 residues. CDR3 in DNA: TGTGCCACCAAGGGCAGGGGGCCCACAGATACGCAGTATTTT. Amino acid sequence: CATKGRGPTDTQYF.

This chain links TRBV19 with TRBJ2-1; possible D gene TRBD2, 6 bases. Per germline, CDR1 LNHDA and CDR2 SQIVND (reference sequence). The CDR3 is 16 amino acids. Trimming removed 2 bases at V and 4 bases at J, with 15 bases between. The CDR3 loop is CASSIKGRREYNEQFF. The DNA for the CDR3 is TGTGCCAGTAGTATAAAGGGGAGGAGAGAGTACAATGAGCAGTTCTTC.

Note on this clonotype: It may be a read error: a sequence one base away is much more abundant. This rearrangement joins TRBV20-1 to TRBJ2-5; 7 bases line up with TRBD2. CDR1 and CDR2 from the germline V gene are DFQATT and SNEGSKA (reference sequence). CDR3 length equals 15 residues. Trimming at V came to 5 bases and at J to 11 bases, leaving 20 bases not matched to a gene. CDR3 region: CSASQRKGLVNEQYF. CDR3 nucleotide sequence: TGCAGTGCTTCACAACGAAAAGGACTAGTTAATGAGCAGTACTTC.

The genes are TRBV20-1 and TRBJ1-1, with TRBD1 as a possible D gene (5 bases). The V end lost 6 bases, the J end lost 1 base, and 15 bases lay between the germline ends. Per the germline V gene, CDR1 is DFQATT and CDR2 is SNEGSKA (reference sequence). The CDR3 has 14 residues. The CDR3 here is CSAPSRQKNTEAFF. In DNA form, the CDR3 reads TGCAGTGCCCCGAGCCGACAGAAGAACACTGAAGCTTTCTTT.

The rearrangement joins TRBV6-2 or TRBV6-3 to TRBJ1-5; a weak D match, TRBD1 (5 bases). Germline loops: CDR1 MNHEY, CDR2 SVGEGT. V shed 0 bases and J shed 6 bases, with 15 bases lying between them. The CDR3 extends over 16 amino acids. CDR3 nucleotides: TGTGCCAGCAGTTACTCGAGAAGACAGCGGCCTCAGCCCCAGCATTTT. Translating gives CASSYSRRQRPQPQHF.

The chain links TRBV6-2 or TRBV6-3 to TRBJ2-5; D not resolved. Germline assignment: CDR1 MNHEY and CDR2 SVGEGT. The CDR3 has 14 residues. V gave up 7 bases and J gave up 7 bases, with 19 bases separating them. CDR3 amino acids: CASKAGPMRWTQYF. In DNA, the CDR3 is TGTGCCAGCAAGGCAGGACCCATGCGATGGACCCAGTACTTC.

This chain uses TRBV5-1 with TRBJ2-3; 8 positions match TRBD2. Germline V gives CDR1 SGHRS, CDR2 YFSETQ. V shed 4 bases, J shed 8 bases, and the junction held 9 bases outside the gene matches. CDR3 length: 14 amino acids. The CDR3 sequence is CASSPDGGVGTQYF. In nucleotides, the CDR3 is TGCGCCAGCAGCCCAGACGGGGGGGTAGGTACGCAGTATTTT.

The chain carries TRBV27 and TRBJ1-1; D is ambiguous. Trimming took 6 bases from V and 8 from J, leaving 10 bases between them. The germline gives CDR1 MNHEY, CDR2 SMNVEV (reference sequence). The CDR3 has 11 amino acids. CDR3 coding DNA: TGTGCCAGCAGCTCCATCCGAGAAGCTTTCTTT. This translates into CASSSIREAFF.

This clonotype was counted between two and nine times. This chain connects TRBV3-1 to TRBJ1-1; no definite D call. The CDR3 has 13 residues. V lost 2 bases and J 11 bases, leaving 15 bases between the germline ends. Looked up from germline, CDR1 is LGHDT and CDR2 is YNNKEL (reference sequence). The CDR3 DNA sequence: TGTGCCAGCAGCCAAATAGCCCCGTTCCGTGCTTTCTTT. Encoded protein: CASSQIAPFRAFF.

The gene calls are TRBV6-6 and TRBJ2-3; D might be TRBD1 (7 bases). The CDR3 length is 16 residues. Germline assignment: CDR1 MNHNY and CDR2 SVGAGI (reference sequence). Deletions cut 6 bases from V and 4 bases from J, with 20 bases between. The CDR3 spells CASSLKGAGPADTQYF. The DNA for the CDR3 is TGTGCCAGCAGCCTAAAGGGGGCGGGACCGGCAGATACGCAGTATTTT.

V and J are TRBV10-2 and TRBJ2-5, with a weak D call TRBD2 (5 bases). V lost 8 bases and J lost 11, with 18 bases in between. Germline-derived CDR1 and CDR2 are WSHSY and SAAADI. CDR3 length equals 12 residues. The DNA of the CDR3 is TGCGCCAGCTCCGACACCCGGGGTGAGCAGTACTTC. It encodes CASSDTRGEQYF.

In its sample, this clonotype was seen once. The CDR3 bases are TGTGCCAGCAGCTTCAGCGGTACGGGTAAGGAAGCTTTCTTT. Its translation: CASSFSGTGKEAFF. The chain combines TRBV7-8 with TRBJ1-1, with D uncertain. This CDR3 has 14 amino acids. Germline V CDR1 and CDR2: SGHVS, FQNEAQ. The V gene lost 3 bases and the J gene lost 8 bases, with 16 bases spanning the gap.

The chain is built from TRBV19 and TRBJ1-2; maybe TRBD1 (5 bases). V was trimmed by 7 bases and J by 6 bases, leaving 21 bases between them. CDR3 length: 15 amino acids. Germline-derived CDR1 and CDR2 are LNHDA and SQIVND (reference sequence). The CDR3 DNA sequence: TGTGCCAGTACTACCACAGGCGGCGGGTCTAATGGCTACACCTTC. Amino acids: CASTTTGGGSNGYTF.

This chain uses TRBV14 with TRBJ2-5; unclear D gene. This CDR3 is built from 13 residues. The ends were cut back, 4 bases at V and 0 bases at J, with 6 bases in the middle. The germline V gene encodes CDR1 SGHDN and CDR2 FVKESK. CDR3: CASSLLDQETQYF. In DNA, the CDR3 is TGTGCCAGCAGCCTTTTGGACCAAGAGACCCAGTACTTC.

This clonotype showed up just a few times. The chain recombines TRBV29-1 with TRBJ2-2; D gene unclear. This CDR3 is built from 12 residues. Germline V CDR1 and CDR2: SQVTM, ANQGSEA. V lost 5 bases to trimming and J lost 2 bases, with 6 bases between them. For the CDR3, the DNA is TGCAGCGTTCAACCAAACACCGGGGAGCTGTTTTTT. It translates to CSVQPNTGELFF.

This clonotype was detected once. The CDR3 DNA sequence: TGTGCCAGCAGCCCCCCCGGGACGAGCGTATCCAATGAGCAGTACTTC. This gives the protein CASSPPGTSVSNEQYF. The chain recombines TRBV7-2 with TRBJ2-7; the D call may be TRBD1 or TRBD2 (5 bases each). The V gene's germline CDR1 is SGHTA and CDR2 FQGNSA. V was trimmed by 5 bases and J by 7 bases, leaving 24 bases between them. The CDR3 is made up of 16 amino acids.

This clonotype was counted between two and nine times. The V and J genes are TRBV7-2 and TRBJ2-5; 9 bases are a match to TRBD2. This CDR3 has 16 amino acids. Germline lookup yields CDR1 SGHTA and CDR2 FQGNSA. V lost 1 base to trimming and J lost 9 bases; unmatched junction nucleotides: 12. CDR3 sequence: CASSLGGTSRSGAQYF. Written as DNA, the CDR3 is TGTGCCAGCAGCTTAGGGGGGACTAGCCGGAGCGGGGCCCAGTACTTC.

This clonotype was seen repeatedly, ten times or more. CDR3 in DNA: TGTGCCAGCAGCACAGGGTTCAGCAATCAGCCCCAGCATTTT. Translated, it gives CASSTGFSNQPQHF. The chain couples TRBV3-1 to TRBJ1-5; TRBD1 is a possible D gene (6 bases). The V end was cut by 5 bases, the J end by 1 base, with 9 bases between. The germline V gene encodes CDR1 LGHDT and CDR2 YNNKEL (reference sequence). The CDR3 loop spans 14 amino acids.

V usage is TRBV12-3 or TRBV12-4 and J usage is TRBJ1-5, with 7 positions matching TRBD1. CDR3 length equals 15 residues. J gave up 4 bases and V 5 bases, and 8 bases lay outside the gene matches. As DNA, the CDR3 is TGTGCCAGCAGTCAGGCGACAGGGAGGAATCAGCCCCAGCATTTT. The encoded protein is CASSQATGRNQPQHF.

V is TRBV20-1 and J is TRBJ2-7, with 10 positions matching TRBD2. The CDR3 spans 14 residues. Germline lookup yields CDR1 DFQATT and CDR2 SNEGSKA (reference sequence). J gave up 6 bases and V 5 bases, and 10 bases lay outside the gene matches. CDR3: CSARTQAGGPEQYF. DNA for the CDR3: TGCAGTGCTCGGACCCAAGCGGGAGGGCCCGAGCAGTACTTC.

Remarks on this clonotype: It may be a read error: a sequence one base away is much more abundant. The V and J genes are TRBV20-1 and TRBJ2-3; D not resolved. Trimming cost V 2 bases and J 9 bases, with 18 bases left between them. The germline gives CDR1 DFQATT, CDR2 SNEGSKA (reference sequence). The CDR3 extends over 14 amino acids. The CDR3 coding sequence is TGCAGTGCTAGAAGTTCCAGGAGCCCCGGCACGCAGTATTTT. Protein sequence: CSARSSRSPGTQYF.

J is TRBJ1-1 and V is TRBV7-3, with a weak D call TRBD1 (6 bases). The germline gives CDR1 SGHTA, CDR2 FQGTGA. V was clipped by 5 bases and J by 2 bases, with 12 bases between them. The CDR3 has 14 amino acids. CDR3 protein: CASSPPGQNTEAFF. The CDR3 bases are TGTGCCAGCAGCCCTCCGGGACAAAACACTGAAGCTTTCTTT.

The chain is built from TRBV9 and TRBJ2-1; D might be TRBD1 or TRBD2, each matching 5 bases. The DNA end lines up better with TRBJ2-7; the J call may be wrong. From germline, CDR1 is SGDLS and CDR2 YYNGEE. The CDR3 loop spans 15 amino acids. This chain's CDR3 is CASSVGTGTYNEQYF. CDR3 bases: TGTGCCAGCAGCGTTGGGACCGGGACCTACAATGAGCAGTACTTC.

For this clonotype: At one of its ends the junction is not consistent with the germline gene, which may arise from a read error. The rearrangement joins TRBV25-1 to TRBJ2-3, with D unclear. Germline loops: CDR1 MGHDK, CDR2 SYGVNS. The CDR3 length is 13 residues. CDR3 sequence reads: CACSEPNTDTQYF. CDR3 nucleotides: TGTGCCTGCAGTGAACCTAACACAGATACGCAGTATTTT.